This TCR beta chain comes out of a study of T cell changes during pregnancy in multiple sclerosis. Measured with immunoSEQ multiplex PCR; TCRdb has only the in-frame clones, and not every one. Of around 40,000 clones detected, around 90% appear once; the ten largest clones hold roughly 0.45%. Trimming pared 4 bases from V and 3 bases from J, leaving 16 bases between. This CDR3 region has 15 residues. In germline, CDR1 is MDHEN, CDR2 SYDVKM. This chain links TRBV28 with TRBJ2-7, with D possibly matching TRBD2 (6 bases). The source was CD4+ T cells from peripheral blood mononuclear cells, collected in the third trimester of pregnancy. The receptor comes from a female donor in good health, enrolled as a control in a pregnancy study. CDR3 protein: CASSSSSGTLYEQYF. CDR3 nucleotides: TGTGCCAGCAGTTCCTCCTCCGGGACTCTCTACGAGCAGTACTTC.